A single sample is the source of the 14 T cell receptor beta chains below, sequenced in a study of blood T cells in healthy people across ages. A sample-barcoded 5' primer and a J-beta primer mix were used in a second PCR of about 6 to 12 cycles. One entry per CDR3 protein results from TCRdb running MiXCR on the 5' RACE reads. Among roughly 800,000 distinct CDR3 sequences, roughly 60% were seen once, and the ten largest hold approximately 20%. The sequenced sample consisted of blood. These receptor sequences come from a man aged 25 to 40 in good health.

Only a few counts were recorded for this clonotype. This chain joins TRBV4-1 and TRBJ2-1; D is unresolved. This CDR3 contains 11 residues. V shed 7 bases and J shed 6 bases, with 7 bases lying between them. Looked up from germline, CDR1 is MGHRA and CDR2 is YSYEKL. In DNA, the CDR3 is TGCGCCAGCACTTACTCCAATGAGCAGTTCTTC. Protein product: CASTYSNEQFF.

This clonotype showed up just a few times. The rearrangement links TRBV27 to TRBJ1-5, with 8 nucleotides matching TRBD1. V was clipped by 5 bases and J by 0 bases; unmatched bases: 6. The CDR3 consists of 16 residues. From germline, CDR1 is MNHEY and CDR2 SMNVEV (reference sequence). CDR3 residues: CASSATGVYSNQPQHF. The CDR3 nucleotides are TGTGCCAGCAGTGCGACAGGGGTTTATAGCAATCAGCCCCAGCATTTT.

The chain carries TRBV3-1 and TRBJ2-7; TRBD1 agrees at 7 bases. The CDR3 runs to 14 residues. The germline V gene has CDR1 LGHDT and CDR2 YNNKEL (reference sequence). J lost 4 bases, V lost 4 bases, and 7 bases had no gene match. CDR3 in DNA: TGTGCCAGCAGCCTGTCAGGGGGTCAATACGAGCAGTACTTC. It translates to CASSLSGGQYEQYF.

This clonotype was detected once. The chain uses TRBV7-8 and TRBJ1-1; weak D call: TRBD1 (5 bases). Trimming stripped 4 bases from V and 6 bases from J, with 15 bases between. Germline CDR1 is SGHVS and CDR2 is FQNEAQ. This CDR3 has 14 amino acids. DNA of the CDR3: TGTGCCAGCAGCTCCCCGGGGGTTGGGGCTGAAGCTTTCTTT. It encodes CASSSPGVGAEAFF.

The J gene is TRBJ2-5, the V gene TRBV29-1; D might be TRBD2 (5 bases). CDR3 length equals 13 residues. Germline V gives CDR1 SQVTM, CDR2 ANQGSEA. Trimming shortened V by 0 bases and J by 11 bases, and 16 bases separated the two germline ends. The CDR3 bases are TGCAGCGTTGAAGAAGGCAGGCCAAGGGAGCAGTACTTC. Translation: CSVEEGRPREQYF.

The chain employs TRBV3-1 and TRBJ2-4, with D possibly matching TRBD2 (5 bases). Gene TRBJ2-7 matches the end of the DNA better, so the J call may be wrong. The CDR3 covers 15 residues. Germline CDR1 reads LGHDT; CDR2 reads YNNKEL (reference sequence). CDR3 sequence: CASSQGTPPLLEQYF. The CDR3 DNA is TGTGCCAGCAGCCAAGGGACTCCTCCCCTACTCGAGCAGTACTTC.

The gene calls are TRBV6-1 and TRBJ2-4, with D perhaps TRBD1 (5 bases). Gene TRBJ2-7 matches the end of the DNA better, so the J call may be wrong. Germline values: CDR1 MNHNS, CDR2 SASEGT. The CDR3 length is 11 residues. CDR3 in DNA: TGTGCCAGCGCTGGGGCGCACGAGCAGTACTTC. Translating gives CASAGAHEQYF.

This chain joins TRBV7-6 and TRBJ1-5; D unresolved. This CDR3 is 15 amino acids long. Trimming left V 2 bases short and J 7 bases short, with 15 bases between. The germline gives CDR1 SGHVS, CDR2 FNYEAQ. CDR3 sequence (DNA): TGTGCCAGCAGCTTAAGGCAGGTGAGGGAGCAGCCCCAGCATTTT. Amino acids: CASSLRQVREQPQHF.

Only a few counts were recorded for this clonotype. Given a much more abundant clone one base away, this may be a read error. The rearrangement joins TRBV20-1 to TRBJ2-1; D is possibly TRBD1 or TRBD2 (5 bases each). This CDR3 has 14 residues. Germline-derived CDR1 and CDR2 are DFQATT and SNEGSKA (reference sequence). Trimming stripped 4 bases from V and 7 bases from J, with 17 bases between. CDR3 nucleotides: TGCAGTGCTATTTATCGAACGGGGCCGAATGAGCAGTTCTTC. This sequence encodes CSAIYRTGPNEQFF.

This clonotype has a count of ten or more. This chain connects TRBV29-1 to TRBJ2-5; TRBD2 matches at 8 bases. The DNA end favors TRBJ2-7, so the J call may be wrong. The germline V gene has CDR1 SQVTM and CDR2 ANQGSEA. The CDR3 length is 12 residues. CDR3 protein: CSVRGGKAEQYF. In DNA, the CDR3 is TGCAGCGTTCGGGGGGGAAAGGCCGAGCAGTACTTC.

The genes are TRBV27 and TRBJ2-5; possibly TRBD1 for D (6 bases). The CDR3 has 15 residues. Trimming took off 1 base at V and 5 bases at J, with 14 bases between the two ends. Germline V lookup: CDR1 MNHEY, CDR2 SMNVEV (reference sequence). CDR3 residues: CASSLWPVRGETQYF. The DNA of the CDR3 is TGTGCCAGCAGTTTATGGCCGGTGAGGGGGGAGACCCAGTACTTC.

The CDR3 DNA follows: TGCGCCAGCAGCCAGGGATGGGGGAATCAGCCCCAGCATTTT. Its translation is CASSQGWGNQPQHF. The rearrangement joins TRBV4-3 to TRBJ1-5; a possible D gene is TRBD1 (5 bases). CDR1 is LGHNA, CDR2 YSLEER, per germline. Trimming cost V 3 bases and J 4 bases, with 10 bases left between them. This CDR3 region has 14 residues.

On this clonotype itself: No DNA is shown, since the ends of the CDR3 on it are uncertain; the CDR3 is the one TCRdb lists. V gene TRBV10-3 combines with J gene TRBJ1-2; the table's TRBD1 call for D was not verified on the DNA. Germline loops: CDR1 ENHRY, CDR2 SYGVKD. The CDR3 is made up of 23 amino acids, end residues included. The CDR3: CAISEELNYNEQFFGPGTYGYTF.

In DNA, the CDR3 is TGTGCCAGCAGCTTCCGTGGGGGGGGAGTTGGTCGGGAGACCCAGTACTTC. It translates to CASSFRGGGVGRETQYF. J is TRBJ2-5 and V is TRBV7-2; 7 bases fit TRBD2. The germline V gene encodes CDR1 SGHTA and CDR2 FQGNSA. The CDR3 consists of 17 residues. The V gene end was trimmed by 3 bases and the J gene end by 5 bases; junction bases not matched to a gene: 15. The variable domain in full, completed from reference TRBV7-2 and TRBJ2-5, reads GAGVSQSPSNKVTEKGKDVELRCDPISGHTALYWYRQSLGQGLEFLIYFQGNSAPDKSGLPSDRFSAERTGGSVSTLTIQRTQQEDSAVYLCASSFRGGGVGRETQYFGPGTRLLVL.